These T cell receptor beta chains were read from a single sample in a study of identical twins. One entry per CDR3 protein, called by TCRdb with MiXCR from the 5' RACE reads. The sample carries about 790,000 distinct CDR3 sequences, around a sixth recorded once. These data are also associated with another study on T cells expressing NK-cell markers.

The specimen was PBMCs. Source of these receptors: a woman aged 18 to 35 in good health. CDR3s include the opening cysteine and the closing phenylalanine or tryptophan. The D gene is left open where the match is weak. Only some rows state a clone size, as once, few, many or a class for expanded clones.

d_gene	v_gene	j_gene	abundance	CDR3nt	CDR3aa
TRBD1	TRBV12-3/TRBV12-4	TRBJ2-2	many	TGTGCCAGCACGGACAGGGGCGGAGACGGGGAGCTGTTTTTT	CASTDRGGDGELFF
TRBD2	TRBV11-3	TRBJ2-3	NA	TGTGCCAGCAGCCTACTCTCGACTAGCGGGGGCACAGATACGCAGTATTTT	CASSLLSTSGGTDTQYF
NA	TRBV7-9	TRBJ2-2	NA	TGTGCCAGCAGCTTTAGTCCGAACACCGGGGAGCTGTTTTTT	CASSFSPNTGELFF
TRBD2	TRBV27	TRBJ2-7	few	TGTGCCAGCAGTCAACGACCTAGCGGGCGGCCCTCCTACGAGCAGTACTTC	CASSQRPSGRPSYEQYF
TRBD2	TRBV20-1	TRBJ2-1	NA	TGCAGTGGTTGGACTAGCGGGAGGGCCCGGGGAGAGCAGTTCTTC	CSGWTSGRARGEQFF
TRBD2	TRBV20-1	TRBJ2-1	NA	TGCAGTGCAAGCGGGACTAGCGAGCTCATGTACAATGAGCAGTTCTTC	CSASGTSELMYNEQFF
TRBD2	TRBV20-1	TRBJ2-1	few	TGCAGTGCGATTAGATTGGGACTAGCGGGAAGTGGGGGTGAGCAGTTCTTC	CSAIRLGLAGSGGEQFF
TRBD1	TRBV29-1	TRBJ2-6	few	TGCAGCGTTGTGGGGGGGACAGGGTTCTCTGGGGCCAACGTCCTGACTTTC	CSVVGGTGFSGANVLTF
TRBD2	TRBV29-1	TRBJ2-1	NA	TGCAGCGTTGAGTTGGCTAGCGGGAGCAATGAGCAGTTCTTC	CSVELASGSNEQFF
NA	TRBV12-3/TRBV12-4	TRBJ2-7	NA	TGTGCCAGCAGTTTAGTAGCCCGAGGGTACGAGCAGTACTTC	CASSLVARGYEQYF
NA	TRBV20-1	TRBJ2-7	NA	TGCAGTGCTGCCTTCCCGGTGACCTACGAGCAGTACTTC	CSAAFPVTYEQYF
TRBD1	TRBV12-3/TRBV12-4	TRBJ1-4	few	TGTGCCAGCAGTTACGACAGGGGACGTAATGAAAAACTGTTTTTT	CASSYDRGRNEKLFF
TRBD2	TRBV20-1	TRBJ2-7	few	TGCAGTGCCAGACTAGCGGGAGGGACCTACGAGCAGTACTTC	CSARLAGGTYEQYF
NA	TRBV5-1	TRBJ1-1	once	TGCGCCAGCAGCTTGGCCCTTATGGTAGGGAACACTGAAGCTTTCTTT	CASSLALMVGNTEAFF
NA	TRBV29-1	TRBJ1-1	few	TGCAGCGTTGTGGCAGGGGTTGCTGAAGCTTTCTTT	CSVVAGVAEAFF
TRBD2	TRBV6-1	TRBJ2-3	many	TGTGCCAGCCGAGTAGCGGGGAGCTCAGATACGCAGTATTTT	CASRVAGSSDTQYF
TRBD1	TRBV12-3/TRBV12-4	TRBJ1-6	NA	TGTGCCAGCCGGGACAGCCCCTATAATTCACCCCTCCACTTT	CASRDSPYNSPLHF
NA	TRBV12-3/TRBV12-4	TRBJ2-6	few	TGTGCCAGCAGTCACAGGGGAGGGGGGGCCAACGTCCTGACTTTC	CASSHRGGGANVLTF
TRBD1	TRBV6-2/TRBV6-3	TRBJ2-1	NA	TGTGCCAGCAGTCCCTTAGGGACAGGGGGCTGGAATGAGCAGTTCTTC	CASSPLGTGGWNEQFF
NA	TRBV5-6	TRBJ2-3	few	TGTGCCAGCAGCGGGGTTCCCGCTAGCACAGATACGCAGTATTTT	CASSGVPASTDTQYF
NA	TRBV20-1	TRBJ1-2	NA	TGCAGTGCTAGCCTGGGTGACAGCTACACCTTC	CSASLGDSYTF
NA	TRBV6-1	TRBJ2-2	few	TGTGCCAGCAGTGAATCACCGGGACGTCGTCTGTTCGGGGAGCTGTTTTTT	CASSESPGRRLFGELFF
NA	TRBV10-3	TRBJ2-3	many	TGTGCCATCAGTGAGAGAGGACAGATGAGCACAGATACGCAGTATTTT	CAISERGQMSTDTQYF
TRBD2	TRBV6-2/TRBV6-3	TRBJ2-3	NA	TGTGCCAGCAGTTACTCAGCGGGGGGTAGTACGCAGTATTTT	CASSYSAGGSTQYF
TRBD1	TRBV5-1	TRBJ2-2	NA	TGCGCCAGCAGCTGGGGAGACAGGGAATCCGGGGAGCTGTTTTTT	CASSWGDRESGELFF